The 8 T cell receptor beta chains reported below all come from one sample, sequenced in a study of blood T cell repertoires in COVID-19 (dated by TCRdb to 2020 to 2022). To prepare the library, the immunoSEQ multiplex PCR assay was applied. This is the immuneACCESS table as TCRdb keeps it, with only in-frame sequences that have V and J called. A part of the clones is gone; compared with another copy, unresolved V genes explain less than half, and the rest is unexplained. The sample includes some 62,000 clones, with 70% to 80% observed a single time. 18% of the sample lies in the top ten. The sample taken for sequencing was peripheral blood. The receptor source for this set is a man between 60 and 70 years old with acute or convalescent COVID-19.

The chain uses TRBV7-2 and TRBJ2-3; maybe TRBD2 (6 bases). Trimming took off 1 base at V and 0 bases at J, with 17 bases between the two ends. Germline V lookup: CDR1 SGHTA, CDR2 FQGNSA. This CDR3 is built from 18 residues. The CDR3 reads CASSLGVVAGPSTDTQYF. In nucleotides, the CDR3 is TGTGCCAGCAGCTTAGGGGTAGTGGCGGGACCTAGCACAGATACGCAGTATTTT.

This clone was counted once. This chain connects TRBV28 to TRBJ2-2; D possibly corresponds to TRBD1 (6 bases). The germline V gene encodes CDR1 MDHEN and CDR2 SYDVKM. This CDR3 is built from 14 residues. V was shortened by 6 bases and J by 1 base, with 9 bases between the two germline ends. The CDR3 protein is CASRKQGNTGELFF. CDR3 nucleotides: TGTGCCAGCAGGAAACAGGGGAACACCGGGGAGCTGTTTTTT.

The rearrangement links TRBV7-3 to TRBJ2-5; TRBD2 agrees at 8 bases. The CDR3 covers 16 residues. Germline V gene sequence: CDR1 SGHTA, CDR2 FQGTGA. V shed 5 bases, J shed 5 bases, and the junction held 13 bases outside the gene matches. CDR3 region: CASSVSGGKGKETQYF. CDR3 bases: TGTGCCAGCAGCGTAAGCGGGGGAAAAGGAAAGGAGACCCAGTACTTC.

This clone was picked up a small number of times. The chain carries TRBV2 and TRBJ2-5; 11 nucleotides match TRBD2. V gave up 1 base and J gave up 6 bases; unmatched junction bases: 7. Germline V gives CDR1 SNHLY, CDR2 FYNNEI. The CDR3 spans 16 residues. CDR3 amino acids: CASSEGPSGRWQTQYF. The CDR3 region has the DNA TGTGCCAGCAGTGAAGGTCCTAGCGGGAGGTGGCAGACCCAGTACTTC.

The chain joins TRBV7-2 to TRBJ2-5, with 9 bases lining up with TRBD1. CDR1 is SGHTA, CDR2 FQGNSA, per germline. V gave up 5 bases and J gave up 4 bases; unmatched junction bases: 11. The CDR3 is 16 amino acids. The DNA for the CDR3 is TGTGCCAGCAGCGTAGGGTGGACAGGGGTTCCAGAGACCCAGTACTTC. This encodes CASSVGWTGVPETQYF.

This chain uses TRBV28 with TRBJ2-3, with TRBD2 as a possible D gene (6 bases). Trimming took off 3 bases at V and 0 bases at J, with 10 bases between the two ends. The CDR3 runs to 15 residues. Germline CDR1 and CDR2: MDHEN and SYDVKM. The DNA of the CDR3 is TGTGCCAGCAGTTTTTGGGCGGGAAGCACAGATACGCAGTATTTT. Encoded protein: CASSFWAGSTDTQYF.

In its sample, this clone was seen a few times. The chain links TRBV19 to TRBJ2-2; 9 bases are a match to TRBD2. The V gene's germline CDR1 is LNHDA and CDR2 SQIVND (reference sequence). The CDR3 sequence is 16 residues long. Losses at the gene ends were 1 base for V and 5 bases for J; bases not matched to a gene: 5. The CDR3 region is CASSIGSGSGTGELFF. The CDR3 DNA follows: TGTGCCAGTAGTATAGGTAGCGGGAGCGGTACCGGGGAGCTGTTTTTT.

This chain joins TRBV28 and TRBJ2-3, with D tentatively TRBD2 (6 bases). The V gene lost 2 bases and the J gene lost 0 bases, with 15 bases spanning the gap. Germline V gene data show CDR1 as MDHEN and CDR2 as SYDVKM. This CDR3 is 17 amino acids long. The CDR3 loop reads CASSLTFGGTSTDTQYF. The CDR3 DNA reads TGTGCCAGCAGTTTAACCTTTGGGGGGACTAGCACAGATACGCAGTATTTT. Combining the CDR3 with reference TRBV28 and TRBJ2-3 gives the whole variable domain DVKVTQSSRYLVKRTGEKVFLECVQDMDHENMFWYRQDPGLGLRLIYFSYDVKMKEKGDIPEGYSVSREKKERFSLILESASTNQTSMYLCASSLTFGGTSTDTQYFGPGTRLTVL.